These T cell receptor beta chains were read from a single sample in a study of response to subunit inactivated influenza vaccine. TCRdb passed the RT-PCR reads through MiXCR, listing each CDR3 protein once. Of 650,000 to 800,000 distinct CDR3 sequences in the sample, 11% to 15% are singletons; the top ten hold 5.5% to 8%. Sequencing was performed on PBMCs from blood, taken 14 to 15 days before vaccination. All receptors derive from a man over 45 who received an inactivated influenza vaccine. Each CDR3 is given with its conserved first and last residue. Each record gives: D gene, J gene, V gene, clone size, CDR3 protein, CDR3 DNA. The D gene is left open where the match is weak. Clone size is stated in some rows and not others, as once, few, many or a class when expanded.

>NA|TRBJ2-7|TRBV4-3|few
CASSQELVGEPVYEQYF
TGCGCCAGCAGCCAAGAATTGGTCGGGGAACCGGTTTACGAGCAGTACTTC
>NA|TRBJ2-1|TRBV3-1|NA
CASSQTRPGTGYSEQFF
TGTGCCAGCAGCCAAACGAGGCCCGGGACGGGGTACAGTGAGCAGTTCTTC
>TRBD1|TRBJ1-1|TRBV5-1|many
CASSLDRGRRTEAFF
TGCGCCAGCAGCTTGGACAGGGGTCGACGCACTGAAGCTTTCTTT
>TRBD1|TRBJ1-1|TRBV5-1|few
CASSLDRVGPTEAFF
TGCGCCAGCAGCCTAGACAGGGTAGGCCCCACCGAAGCTTTCTTT
>NA|TRBJ1-2|TRBV28|NA
CASSTTEPGYGYTF
TGTGCCAGCAGCACGACAGAACCCGGGTATGGCTACACCTTC
>NA|TRBJ2-2|TRBV7-9|few
CASSPFAPTPGELFF
TGTGCCAGCAGCCCCTTTGCTCCCACCCCCGGGGAGCTGTTTTTT
>NA|TRBJ2-3|TRBV2|few
CASLLATSSNTQYF
TGTGCCAGTCTACTAGCTACTTCATCAAATACGCAGTATTTT
>TRBD1|TRBJ2-7|TRBV20-1|few
CSAKGPMDRGPPYEQYF
TGCAGTGCTAAGGGCCCTATGGACAGGGGGCCCCCCTACGAGCAGTACTTC
>NA|TRBJ2-6|TRBV25-1|few
CASRGPSGANVLTF
TGTGCCAGCAGAGGACCCTCTGGGGCCAACGTCCTGACTTTC
>TRBD2|TRBJ2-3|TRBV11-2|NA
CASSRRLSGGPGTDTQYF
TGTGCCAGCAGTCGGAGGTTAAGCGGGGGGCCCGGCACAGATACGCAGTATTTT
>NA|TRBJ1-2|TRBV7-2|NA
CASSFTTKQGYTF
TGTGCCAGCAGCTTTACAACAAAACAGGGCTACACCTTC
>TRBD1|TRBJ1-6|TRBV6-2/TRBV6-3|few
CASRPGTGNSPLHF
TGTGCCAGCAGGCCCGGGACAGGGAATTCACCCCTCCACTTT
>TRBD2|TRBJ2-3|TRBV5-5|NA
CASSSVAGNRDTQYF
TGTGCCAGCAGTTCCGTAGCGGGGAATAGAGATACGCAGTATTTT
>NA|TRBJ2-5|TRBV19|few
CASSPGTWKQETQYF
TGTGCCAGTAGTCCCGGGACGTGGAAGCAAGAGACCCAGTACTTC
>NA|TRBJ2-5|TRBV5-1|many
CASSAEETQYF
TGCGCCAGCAGCGCCGAAGAGACCCAGTACTTC
>TRBD1|TRBJ2-4|TRBV7-9|few
CASSWTGGRYIQYF
TGTGCCAGCAGCTGGACAGGGGGCAGATACATTCAGTACTTC
>TRBD1|TRBJ1-1|TRBV29-1|NA
CSVKDRVDTEAFF
TGCAGCGTTAAGGACAGGGTGGACACTGAAGCTTTCTTT
>TRBD1|TRBJ2-7|TRBV20-1|few
CSANRDRSLRGSYEQYF
TGCAGTGCTAATCGGGACAGGTCCCTACGGGGCTCCTACGAGCAGTACTTC
>NA|TRBJ1-3|TRBV29-1|many
CSVAVSGNTIYF
TGCAGCGTCGCGGTCTCTGGAAACACCATATATTTT
>TRBD2|TRBJ2-1|TRBV3-1|few
CASSYGGAGNEQFF
TGTGCCAGCAGCTACGGGGGGGCGGGGAATGAGCAGTTCTTC
>NA|TRBJ2-7|TRBV4-2|few
CASSQDLGQDSREQYF
TGTGCCAGCAGCCAAGATCTTGGGCAGGACTCCCGGGAGCAGTACTTC
>TRBD1|TRBJ2-1|TRBV5-1|many
CASSWTTGGYEQFF
TGCGCCAGCAGCTGGACCACAGGGGGCTATGAGCAGTTCTTC
>NA|TRBJ2-4|TRBV6-5|NA
CASSYSPRDRNIQYF
TGTGCCAGCAGTTACTCCCCCCGAGACCGTAACATTCAGTACTTC
>NA|TRBJ2-5|TRBV7-6|few
CASSLRFRGSDLQETQYF
TGTGCCAGCAGCTTGAGGTTCAGGGGCTCCGACTTACAAGAGACCCAGTACTTC
>TRBD1|TRBJ1-1|TRBV4-1|medium-sized
CASTYGGTANTEAFF
TGCGCCAGCACCTACGGAGGGACAGCAAACACTGAAGCTTTCTTT
>NA|TRBJ2-7|TRBV25-1|NA
CASSESDGPYEQYF
TGTGCCAGCAGTGAGTCGGACGGGCCCTACGAGCAGTACTTC
>NA|TRBJ2-7|TRBV27|NA
CASSVRVTYEQYF
TGTGCCAGCAGTGTCAGGGTCACCTACGAGCAGTACTTC
>NA|TRBJ2-7|TRBV7-2|many
CASSLTQDYEQYF
TGTGCCAGCAGCTTGACGCAGGACTACGAGCAGTACTTC
>NA|TRBJ2-1|TRBV3-1|few
CASSQLRSSYNEQFF
TGTGCCAGCAGCCAGTTAAGGAGCTCCTACAATGAGCAGTTCTTC
>NA|TRBJ1-2|TRBV4-3|NA
CASSQDMGTGPRGYTF
TGCGCCAGCAGCCAAGATATGGGAACAGGGCCTAGGGGCTACACCTTC
>NA|TRBJ2-4|TRBV24-1|few
CATSNGLEGTKNIQYF
TGTGCCACCAGTAATGGACTTGAGGGAACCAAAAACATTCAGTACTTC
>NA|TRBJ1-1|TRBV5-1|NA
CASRYGYTEAFF
TGCGCCAGCAGATACGGGTACACTGAAGCTTTCTTT
>TRBD2|TRBJ2-1|TRBV14|few
CASSQLAGSYNEQFF
TGTGCCAGCAGCCAACTAGCGGGCTCCTACAATGAGCAGTTCTTC
>TRBD2|TRBJ2-5|TRBV20-1|NA
CNAAQAGAGVRETQYF
TGCAATGCCGCCCAGGCGGGAGCGGGAGTGCGTGAGACCCAGTACTTC
>NA|TRBJ2-1|TRBV7-2|once
CASRGTGRGYNEQFF
TGTGCCAGCAGGGGGACGGGGCGAGGGTACAATGAGCAGTTCTTC
>TRBD1|TRBJ2-1|TRBV24-1|NA
CATSDGQGAGNEQFF
TGTGCCACCAGTGATGGACAGGGGGCTGGGAATGAGCAGTTCTTC
>NA|TRBJ1-2|TRBV3-1|few
CASSQQVQSYGYTF
TGTGCCAGCAGCCAACAGGTTCAGTCCTATGGCTACACCTTC
>TRBD1|TRBJ2-1|TRBV4-2|NA
CASSQDLPGTGSYNEQFF
TGTGCCAGCAGCCAAGATCTCCCCGGGACAGGCTCCTACAATGAGCAGTTCTTC
>NA|TRBJ1-5|TRBV2|NA
CASSGQEQQPQHF
TGTGCCAGCAGTGGTCAAGAGCAGCAGCCCCAGCATTTT
>NA|TRBJ2-1|TRBV5-1|few
CASSQMDGNEQFF
TGCGCCAGCAGCCAAATGGACGGGAATGAGCAGTTCTTC
>TRBD2|TRBJ2-2|TRBV11-1|NA
CASSLQASGRTGELFF
TGTGCCAGCAGCCTTCAAGCTAGCGGGAGAACCGGGGAGCTGTTTTTT
>NA|TRBJ2-5|TRBV5-1|NA
CASSFMPGETQYF
TGCGCCAGCAGCTTTATGCCGGGAGAGACCCAGTACTTC
>TRBD1|TRBJ2-5|TRBV7-9|NA
CASSPGTGSGETQYF
TGTGCCAGCAGCCCGGGGACAGGGAGTGGAGAGACCCAGTACTTC
>NA|TRBJ2-3|TRBV28|NA
CASSLPSAENTDTQYF
TGTGCCAGCAGTCTACCCTCTGCGGAGAACACAGATACGCAGTATTTT
>NA|TRBJ2-7|TRBV28|NA
CASSSPRDSQRNEQYF
TGTGCCAGCAGCTCACCACGGGACTCCCAACGGAACGAGCAGTACTTC
>NA|TRBJ2-5|TRBV14|NA
CASSRWGQETQYF
TGTGCCAGCAGCCGCTGGGGGCAAGAGACCCAGTACTTC
>NA|TRBJ1-6|TRBV25-1|few
CASSDRQLYSPLHF
TGTGCCAGCAGCGACCGACAACTGTATTCACCCCTCCACTTT
>NA|TRBJ1-1|TRBV12-3/TRBV12-4|NA
CASSPWGITEAFF
TGTGCCAGCAGTCCCTGGGGGATCACTGAAGCTTTCTTT
>TRBD2|TRBJ2-1|TRBV5-1|few
CASSQGTSGRAINEQFF
TGCGCCAGCAGCCAAGGGACTAGCGGGAGGGCCATCAATGAGCAGTTCTTC
>TRBD1|TRBJ2-7|TRBV5-1|once
CASSLALPGQAQF
TGCGCCAGCAGCTTGGCCCTTCCGGGACAGGCCCAATTC
>TRBD2|TRBJ2-1|TRBV7-9|few
CASSTGTSGGLEQFF
TGTGCCAGCAGCACCGGGACTAGCGGGGGGCTAGAGCAGTTCTTC
>TRBD2|TRBJ2-5|TRBV7-2|NA
CASSLRGLAGGETQYF
TGTGCCAGCAGCTTAAGGGGACTAGCGGGAGGTGAGACCCAGTACTTC